The sequence of this T cell receptor beta chain was determined in a study of human T cells and chemical hapten exposure. Study-level findings and limits: Those TCRs sitting above 1 in 1000 frequency stayed the same with DPC sensitization.

Authors' methods: Counting gave a median of 95,638 TCRs per sample, with values ranging from about 23,224 to 690,600. TCRdb analysed the RACE reads with MiXCR anew, one entry per CDR3 protein. The V and J calls reflect TCRdb's pipeline rather than the authors' work. The table includes about 130,000 distinct CDR3 sequences, about 9.4% detected once. CDR1 DFQATT and CDR2 SNEGSKA come from the germline V gene (reference sequence). The length of the CDR3 is 12 residues. The V end was cut by 2 bases, the J end by 3 bases, with 7 bases between. This clonotype was detected many times. Antigen specificity is unknown. Time point in this sample: healthy volunteer bleed at 2 weeks. Unfractionated whole blood was the source from which total RNA was extracted.

This chain connects TRBV20-1 to TRBJ1-1; weak D call: TRBD1 (5 bases). The sequenced sample was whole blood. The clonotype comes from a male donor in good health. Some clones in this sample may be carry-over from other donors' samples. CDR3 in amino acids: CSARRRDTEAFF. The CDR3 DNA follows: TGCAGTGCTAGACGCAGGGACACTGAAGCTTTCTTT.